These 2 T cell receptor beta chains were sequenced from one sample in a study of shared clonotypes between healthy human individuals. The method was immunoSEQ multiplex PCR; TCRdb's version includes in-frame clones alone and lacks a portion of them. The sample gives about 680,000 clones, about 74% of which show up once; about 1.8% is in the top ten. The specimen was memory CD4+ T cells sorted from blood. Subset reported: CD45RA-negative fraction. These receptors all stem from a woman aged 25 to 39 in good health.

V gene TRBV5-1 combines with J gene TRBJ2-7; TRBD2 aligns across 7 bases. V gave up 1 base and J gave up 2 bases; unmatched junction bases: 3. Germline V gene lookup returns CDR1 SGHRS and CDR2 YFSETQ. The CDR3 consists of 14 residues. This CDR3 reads CASSLTSAAYEQYF. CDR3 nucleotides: TGCGCCAGCAGCTTGACTAGCGCCGCCTACGAGCAGTACTTC.

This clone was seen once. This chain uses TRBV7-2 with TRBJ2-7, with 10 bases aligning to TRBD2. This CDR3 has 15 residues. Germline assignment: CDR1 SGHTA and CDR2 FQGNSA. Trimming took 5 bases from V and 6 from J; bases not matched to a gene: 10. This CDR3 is CASSKSALAGIEQYF. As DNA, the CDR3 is TGTGCCAGCAGCAAATCGGCACTAGCGGGAATCGAGCAGTACTTC.